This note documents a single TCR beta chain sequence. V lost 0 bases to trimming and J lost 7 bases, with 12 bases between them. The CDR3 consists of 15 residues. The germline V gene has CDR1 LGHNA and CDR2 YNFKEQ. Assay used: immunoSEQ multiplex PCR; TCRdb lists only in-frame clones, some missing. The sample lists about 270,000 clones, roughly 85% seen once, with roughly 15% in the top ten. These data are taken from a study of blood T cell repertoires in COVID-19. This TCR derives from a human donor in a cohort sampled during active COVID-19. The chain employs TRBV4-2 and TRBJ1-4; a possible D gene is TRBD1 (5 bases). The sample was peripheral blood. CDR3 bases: TGTGCCAGCAGCCAAGATGCAGGGTTGATTGAAAAACTGTTTTTT. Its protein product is CASSQDAGLIEKLFF.